This note documents a single T cell receptor beta chain sequence. Its target antigen remains unknown. The CDR3 regions of human TCRbeta chains were subjected to immunosequencing. The authors' pipeline ran thus. Repertoire TCRs were checked for matches against a reference library of SARS-CoV-2-specific TCRs that had been generated using the MIRA antigen-specificity platform. Breadth was defined as the fraction of unique TCRs that were SARS-CoV-2-associated, and depth was defined as the fraction of total T cells that were SARS-CoV-2-associated. Using the MIRA data, each spike-specific TCR was assigned both to the spike region to which the TCR was reactive and to a CD4 or CD8 class. Log10-transformed breadth and depth values were compared by one-way ANOVA with Sidak's multiple comparisons tests. In TCRdb, the immuneACCESS table is reduced to in-frame sequences with V and J assigned. These tables do not hold every clone; where another copy was compared, an unresolved V gene accounts for under half, and the others remain unexplained. V and J calls and clone size are given by that table; D and trimming were obtained from the DNA. This sample's table carries over 130,000 clones. The biggest ten clones account for about 2.3% of the sample.

The CDR3 goes from the cysteine to the phenylalanine over 13 residues. The CDR3 DNA has 39 bases and is translated from base 1. Trimming costs V 3 bases and J 1 base, and their ends lie 6 bases apart. Via the germline V gene (reference sequence), CDR1 is WNHNN and CDR2 SYGVQD. This record comes from a study of T cell responses to AZD1222 COVID-19 vaccine (dated by TCRdb to 2020 to 2022). Broadly, across the study: A total of 230 to 250 trial participants underwent TCR sequencing, of whom about 210 had received two doses of AZD1222 and 26 had received two doses of the MenACWY control vaccine. Trial participants were enrolled into age subgroups of 18-55, 56-69 and 70-plus years, which contained approximately 150, 28 and 58 TCR-sequenced participants, respectively. What the study reported, not specific to this receptor: After two AZD1222 doses, both the breadth and the depth of spike-specific TCRs were significantly higher than at day 0 and than in MenACWY recipients. Nearly half of unique spike-specific TCRs reportedly recognized epitopes outside regions mutated in the B.1.351 and B.1.1.7 variants. The 56-69-year group was small, and its depth increase did not reach significance, likely because of low power. Because no day 14 peak-response samples were available, repertoires were characterized only after the peak T cell response. Vaccine-associated CD4 TCRs spanned the whole spike protein, with dominant responses in regions 160-218 and 743-854. Only five to seven AZD1222 recipients were SARS-CoV-2 seropositive at baseline, limiting conclusions about previously exposed vaccinees. Most participants were white British and females outnumbered males, and the authors suggested that clonal diversity may have been underestimated.

The time point label on this specimen signifies: baseline before first vaccination. The vaccinee samples were drawn from two UK trials, COV001 and COV002, one of which was a single-blind randomized controlled phase 2/3 trial testing AZD1222 (ChAdOx1 nCoV-19) in healthy adults. Trial participant PBMC samples were collected at day 0 and day 28 after the second dose for TCRbeta chain sequencing. The rearrangement joined TRBV10-1 to TRBJ1-1; no D segment can be confidently identified. The clonotype comes from an adult in good health. Source material: peripheral blood. DNA sequence: TGCGCCAGCAGTGAAGGCAGGAACACTGAAGCTTTCTTT. It codes for CASSEGRNTEAFF.